This T cell receptor (beta chain) was documented in a study of blood T cells in healthy people across ages. Whole-study results and caveats: With age, beta diversity per million T cells declined roughly linearly, significantly by 30 to 50.

Extraction yielded at least 5 micrograms of total RNA per sample. There are 17 residues in the CDR3. CDR1 is DFQATT and CDR2 is SNEGSKA in the germline V gene (reference sequence). V shed 3 bases, J shed 0 bases, and the junction held 12 bases outside the gene matches. Regarding this clonotype: Antigen specificity is unknown.

Through a sample-barcoded 5' primer and a J-beta primer mix, a second PCR was run for roughly 6 to 11 cycles. TCRdb called the 5' RACE reads again in MiXCR, with one record for every CDR3 protein. Here the sample spans roughly 800,000 distinct CDR3 sequences, more than 45% being singletons. The sequence derives from a man between 25 and 39 years old in good health. The sequenced sample was blood. This sequence joins TRBV20-1 and TRBJ2-5, with TRBD2 matching 8 bases. CDR3 residues: CSASKGTTSADQETQYF. The CDR3 nucleotides read TGCAGTGCTAGTAAAGGAACGACTAGCGCAGACCAAGAGACCCAGTACTTC.